This T cell receptor beta chain was sequenced for a study of T cells in Graves' hyperthyroidism and ophthalmopathy. Overall study findings and caveats: Researchers found most expanded thyroid clonotypes above 0.001 in blood as well. From stable hyperthyroidism, ophthalmopathy was separated by a 13 V-J model. The model made its ophthalmopathy prediction, and onset followed a median 6.5 months later.

Amplified regions were TCR beta CDR3 sequences from RNA transcripts. The primer set for the first-round RT-PCR of the TCR CDR3 was HTBI. Using its own MiXCR run on the multiplex PCR reads, TCRdb lists one record per CDR3 protein. The sample consists of under 800,000 distinct CDR3 sequences, approximately 15% of them appearing once. This clonotype was detected only a few times. Antigen unknown. The definition of stable Graves' hyperthyroidism was no ophthalmopathy progression within 18 months. CDR3 length: 16 residues. Per the germline V gene, CDR1 is LGHNT and CDR2 is FRNRAP. The J segment lost 4 bases and the V segment lost 6 bases, leaving 13 bases of the junction unmatched.

The V gene is TRBV12-5, the J gene TRBJ1-2; 8 nucleotides line up with TRBD1. The sample consisted of blood. This clonotype was obtained from a woman aged 18-29 years with Graves' hyperthyroidism. The CDR3 nucleotides read TGTGCTAGTGGACTCGACAGGGGTGTAATCTCCTATGGCTACACCTTC. This gives the protein CASGLDRGVISYGYTF.